This entry lists 28 T cell receptor beta chains sequenced from one sample in a study of T-cell memory formation after mild COVID-19. MiXCR was run by TCRdb on the 5' RACE reads, yielding one entry per CDR3 protein. The data contain 450,000 to 700,000 distinct CDR3 sequences, about 20% of them seen just once; the ten biggest clones take up more than 10%. The sample taken for sequencing was PBMCs or a T cell subset sorted from them (not recorded which). The source of these receptors is an adult woman who had mild COVID-19 (a few samples of this study predate the infection). Cell type and time point are not known.

V and J are TRBV24-1 and TRBJ2-1; 13 nucleotides line up with TRBD2. With V trimmed by 4 bases and J by 6 bases, 5 bases remained unmatched. Germline values: CDR1 KGHDR, CDR2 SFDVKD. CDR3 length equals 16 residues. In DNA, the CDR3 is TGTGCCACCAGTGACCGGACTAGCGGGGGAGGCAATGAGCAGTTCTTC. Translating gives CATSDRTSGGGNEQFF.

The gene calls are TRBV2 and TRBJ2-7; the match to TRBD2 covers 8 bases. With 6 bases clipped from V and 7 bases from J, the junction kept 23 bases outside the gene matches. Germline loops: CDR1 SNHLY, CDR2 FYNNEI. The CDR3 length is 18 residues. CDR3 protein: CASRGVAATSGFRGEQYF. As DNA, the CDR3 is TGTGCCAGCAGGGGGGTGGCAGCCACTAGCGGCTTCCGTGGGGAGCAGTACTTC.

There are a few counts of this clonotype. V and J are TRBV7-2 and TRBJ2-3, with D perhaps TRBD2 (5 bases). Per the germline V gene, CDR1 is SGHTA and CDR2 is FQGNSA. This CDR3 spans 13 amino acids. Trimming stripped 1 base from V and 11 bases from J, with 13 bases between. The CDR3 loop is CASSLVHRAEQYF. CDR3 nucleotide sequence: TGTGCCAGCAGCTTAGTCCACAGAGCGGAGCAGTATTTT. Complete variable domain (other parts from reference TRBV7-2 and TRBJ2-3): GAGVSQSPSNKVTEKGKDVELRCDPISGHTALYWYRQSLGQGLEFLIYFQGNSAPDKSGLPSDRFSAERTGGSVSTLTIQRTQQEDSAVYLCASSLVHRAEQYFGPGTRLTVL.

This clonotype was seen ten or more times. V and J are TRBV5-1 and TRBJ2-2, with 8 bases aligning to TRBD1. Germline V gives CDR1 SGHRS, CDR2 YFSETQ. J gave up 1 base and V 4 bases, and 3 bases lay outside the gene matches. The CDR3 length is 15 residues. The CDR3 protein is CASSQDRVNTGELFF. DNA for the CDR3: TGCGCCAGCAGCCAGGACAGGGTGAACACCGGGGAGCTGTTTTTT. Based on the CDR3 plus reference TRBV5-1 and TRBJ2-2, the full variable domain is KAGVTQTPRYLIKTRGQQVTLSCSPISGHRSVSWYQQTPGQGLQFLFEYFSETQRNKGNFPGRFSGRQFSNSRSEMNVSTLELGDSALYLCASSQDRVNTGELFFGEGSRLTVL.

The DNA of the CDR3 is TGTGCCAGCAGTGAATCCGGGGACGTCTATGGCTACACCTTC. It translates to CASSESGDVYGYTF. The J gene is TRBJ1-2, the V gene TRBV25-1; tentative D call: TRBD1 (5 bases). The CDR3 runs 14 residues. CDR1 is MGHDK and CDR2 is SYGVNS in the germline V gene. Trimming took off 1 base at V and 4 bases at J, with 10 bases between the two ends.

This clonotype appeared a few times. The chain has TRBV24-1 and TRBJ2-7; D possibly uses TRBD1 or TRBD2 (5 bases each). CDR1 is KGHDR, CDR2 SFDVKD, per germline. This CDR3 region has 12 residues. The V and J ends lost 4 bases and 9 bases respectively, with 12 bases between them. The chain's CDR3 is CATSESPGRQYF. DNA for the CDR3: TGTGCCACCAGTGAAAGCCCGGGACGGCAGTACTTC.

The V and J genes are TRBV29-1 and TRBJ1-1, with D possibly matching TRBD1 (5 bases). Trimming shortened V by 3 bases and J by 4 bases, and 12 bases separated the two germline ends. The CDR3 has 13 residues. From germline, CDR1 is SQVTM and CDR2 ANQGSEA. CDR3 sequence: CSVEAGQGTEAFF. CDR3 sequence (DNA): TGCAGCGTTGAGGCAGGTCAGGGCACTGAAGCTTTCTTT.

The chain couples TRBV27 to TRBJ1-2, with D hard to call. CDR1 and CDR2 from the germline V gene are MNHEY and SMNVEV (reference sequence). The CDR3 covers 13 residues. V dropped 5 bases and J dropped 3 bases, with 10 bases sitting between them. CDR3 loop: CASSPDGHYGYTF. The DNA of the CDR3 is TGTGCCAGCAGTCCCGACGGACACTATGGCTACACCTTC.

This clonotype has a handful of counts. This rearrangement joins TRBV5-6 to TRBJ1-1; 7 bases are a match to TRBD1. This CDR3 is 14 amino acids long. The germline V gene has CDR1 SGHDT and CDR2 YYEEEE. The trim removed 5 bases at V and 6 bases at J, leaving 10 bases unmatched. CDR3 bases: TGTGCCAGCAGACCTGCGGGACAGAGGCCTGAAGCTTTCTTT. This gives the protein CASRPAGQRPEAFF.

V and J are TRBV29-1 and TRBJ1-6, with D possibly being TRBD1 (5 bases). The germline V gene encodes CDR1 SQVTM and CDR2 ANQGSEA. V lost 6 bases to trimming and J lost 0 bases, with 12 bases between them. The CDR3 is made up of 15 amino acids. CDR3 sequence: CSVRAGDSYNSPLHF. In DNA form, the CDR3 reads TGCAGCGTGAGGGCGGGGGACTCCTATAATTCACCCCTCCACTTT. The full variable domain, completed using reference TRBV29-1 and TRBJ1-6, is SAVISQKPSRDICQRGTSLTIQCQVDSQVTMMFWYRQQPGQSLTLIATANQGSEATYESGFVIDKFPISRPNLTFSTLTVSNMSPEDSSIYLCSVRAGDSYNSPLHFGNGTRLTVT.

This clonotype was seen more than once but under ten times. The chain carries TRBV9 and TRBJ2-2; the D is unclear. CDR3 length equals 16 residues. V lost 3 bases to trimming and J lost 4 bases, with 16 bases between them. Germline CDR1 SGDLS, CDR2 YYNGEE. This CDR3 is CASSALAEPGTGELFF. Here the CDR3 DNA reads TGTGCCAGCAGCGCCTTGGCGGAACCGGGCACCGGGGAGCTGTTTTTT.

The CDR3 sequence: CASGIKGQGSYEQYF. In DNA, the CDR3 is TGCGCCAGCGGAATAAAGGGCCAGGGATCCTACGAGCAGTACTTC. The chain links TRBV5-1 to TRBJ2-7, with D tentatively TRBD1 (5 bases). Germline V gives CDR1 SGHRS, CDR2 YFSETQ. This CDR3 region has 15 residues. The V gene lost 7 bases and the J gene lost 1 base, with 18 bases spanning the gap. The full variable domain, rest sourced from reference TRBV5-1 and TRBJ2-7, is KAGVTQTPRYLIKTRGQQVTLSCSPISGHRSVSWYQQTPGQGLQFLFEYFSETQRNKGNFPGRFSGRQFSNSRSEMNVSTLELGDSALYLCASGIKGQGSYEQYFGPGTRLTVT.

J is TRBJ2-5 and V is TRBV12-3 or TRBV12-4; weak D call: TRBD2 (6 bases). This CDR3 spans 13 amino acids. V lost 2 bases to trimming and J lost 4 bases, with 8 bases between them. DNA for the CDR3: TGTGCCAGCAGTTTATACGGGGGAGAGACCCAGTACTTC. This gives the protein CASSLYGGETQYF.

The J gene is TRBJ2-5, the V gene TRBV7-6; D not certain. The CDR3 is 14 amino acids. The germline gives CDR1 SGHVS, CDR2 FNYEAQ. Trimming removed 4 bases at V and 7 bases at J, with 16 bases between. CDR3 residues: CASSSGWSTGTQYF. In DNA, the CDR3 is TGTGCCAGCAGCTCTGGATGGAGTACCGGGACCCAGTACTTC.

This clonotype was seen more than once but under ten times. The chain couples TRBV12-3 or TRBV12-4 to TRBJ2-2, with 12 bases that match TRBD2. This CDR3 has 19 residues. Trimming removed 4 bases from V and 0 bases from J; junction bases left unmatched: 9. CDR3 in amino acids: CASSSRLAGVSPNTGELFF. The CDR3 nucleotides are TGTGCCAGCAGTTCCCGACTAGCGGGAGTTTCCCCGAACACCGGGGAGCTGTTTTTT.

The chain carries TRBV20-1 and TRBJ2-7; D possibly corresponds to TRBD1 (6 bases). Trimming took 2 bases from V and 5 from J, leaving 19 bases between them. CDR3 length equals 15 residues. CDR1 and CDR2 from the germline V gene are DFQATT and SNEGSKA (reference sequence). CDR3 bases: TGCAGTGCTAGAAACCCTGGGACACTCTCGGACGAGCAGTACTTC. Its protein product is CSARNPGTLSDEQYF.

This chain connects TRBV7-8 to TRBJ2-7; D is possibly TRBD1 or TRBD2 (5 bases each). This CDR3 region has 15 residues. V dropped 1 base and J dropped 7 bases, with 17 bases sitting between them. Germline V gene sequence: CDR1 SGHVS, CDR2 FQNEAQ. CDR3 sequence: CASSLGGLDEGEQYF. CDR3 DNA sequence: TGTGCCAGCAGCTTAGGCGGCCTAGATGAGGGGGAGCAGTACTTC.

The chain employs TRBV7-6 and TRBJ2-5, with 8 bases lining up with TRBD2. Trimming cost V 4 bases and J 7 bases; bases outside gene matches: 11. Germline V gives CDR1 SGHVS, CDR2 FNYEAQ. CDR3 length: 15 amino acids. CDR3 sequence (DNA): TGTGCCAGCAGCTCGTCCGGGACTAGGGCTGGGACCCAGTACTTC. It encodes CASSSSGTRAGTQYF.

This clonotype was counted many times. This chain uses TRBV7-3 with TRBJ2-3; TRBD2 matches at 8 bases. Trimming cost V 0 bases and J 4 bases; bases outside gene matches: 0. The CDR3 spans 14 residues. Per germline, CDR1 SGHTA and CDR2 FQGTGA. The CDR3 DNA reads as TGTGCCAGCAGCTTAACGGGACTAGCAGATACGCAGTATTTT. This gives the protein CASSLTGLADTQYF.

This clonotype occurred a few times. This chain connects TRBV7-9 to TRBJ1-6; D not certain. Germline assignment: CDR1 SEHNR and CDR2 FQNEAQ (reference sequence). With 1 base removed from V and 2 bases from J, the gap between germline ends came to 6 bases. This CDR3 spans 15 amino acids. The CDR3 DNA reads as TGTGCCAGCAGCTTAGGAGGCGCCTATAATTCACCCCTCCACTTT. As protein: CASSLGGAYNSPLHF. The full variable domain, with the rest looked up from reference TRBV7-9 and TRBJ1-6, is DTGVSQNPRHKITKRGQNVTFRCDPISEHNRLYWYRQTLGQGPEFLTYFQNEAQLEKSRLLSDRFSAERPKGSFSTLEIQRTEQGDSAMYLCASSLGGAYNSPLHFGNGTRLTVT.

This clonotype was seen a few times. This sequence joins TRBV5-1 and TRBJ2-7; perhaps D is TRBD1 or TRBD2 (6 bases each). The CDR3 loop spans 16 amino acids. The germline V and J ends were trimmed by 1 base and 7 bases, with 21 bases remaining between them. CDR1 is SGHRS and CDR2 is YFSETQ in the germline V gene. The CDR3 nucleotides are TGCGCCAGCAGCTTGTCCCCCCCGGGGGCTGCGGGGGAGCAGTACTTC. Translating gives CASSLSPPGAAGEQYF.

This chain uses TRBV5-4 with TRBJ1-2, with TRBD1 identical over 8 bases. The V segment lost 1 base and the J segment 8 bases; nucleotides outside the gene matches: 13. The CDR3 runs 16 residues. CDR1 and CDR2 from the germline V gene are SGHNT and YYREEE (reference sequence). In DNA, the CDR3 is TGTGCCAGCAGCTTGCCGCTGACGACAGGGGTGTGGGGCTACACCTTC. Translation gives CASSLPLTTGVWGYTF.

This clonotype was counted a few times. This chain uses TRBV7-8 with TRBJ1-2; TRBD1 matches 7 bases. This CDR3 has 16 residues. Trimming removed 5 bases from V and 8 bases from J; junction bases left unmatched: 17. Germline lookup yields CDR1 SGHVS and CDR2 FQNEAQ. The CDR3: CASSPTRQGSYYGYTF. CDR3 coding DNA: TGTGCCAGCAGCCCAACCCGACAGGGCAGCTATTACGGCTACACCTTC.

This clonotype was observed a handful of times. The V call is TRBV29-1, the J call TRBJ2-7; TRBD1 aligns across 8 bases. J was trimmed by 3 bases and V by 0 bases; bases with no gene match: 10. The CDR3 loop spans 16 amino acids. Germline CDR1 is SQVTM and CDR2 is ANQGSEA. The CDR3 nucleotides are TGCAGCGTTGAAGATCGCGGCGGACAGGGTAGCTACGAGCAGTACTTC. Translation: CSVEDRGGQGSYEQYF.

The chain couples TRBV6-6 to TRBJ2-3; 7 bases are a match to TRBD2. The CDR3 sequence is 16 residues long. J gave up 2 bases and V 7 bases, and 12 bases lay outside the gene matches. Germline V CDR1 and CDR2: MNHNY, SVGAGI (reference sequence). The CDR3 reads CASTAGTGTITDTQYF. DNA for the CDR3: TGTGCCAGCACCGCCGGAACCGGGACTATCACAGATACGCAGTATTTT.

J is TRBJ1-5 and V is TRBV5-1, with TRBD1 identical over 8 bases. Looked up from germline, CDR1 is SGHRS and CDR2 is YFSETQ. The CDR3 contains 16 residues. Germline trimming cut 4 bases from V and 4 bases from J; bases unmatched to any gene: 10. The CDR3 region has the DNA TGCGCCAGCAGCCTCACAGGACAGGGAAAAAATCAGCCCCAGCATTTT. Translated: CASSLTGQGKNQPQHF.

There are a few counts of this clonotype. The genes are TRBV20-1 and TRBJ2-7; 7 bases fit TRBD2. In germline, CDR1 is DFQATT, CDR2 SNEGSKA (reference sequence). This CDR3 contains 16 residues. V lost 0 bases to trimming and J lost 1 base; unmatched junction nucleotides: 9. In nucleotides, the CDR3 is TGCAGTGCTAGAGATTACGGCAGCGGGACTTCCTACGAGCAGTACTTC. Amino acid sequence: CSARDYGSGTSYEQYF.

This clonotype turned up a few times. The chain links TRBV5-1 to TRBJ2-5, with TRBD1 identical over 12 bases. The CDR3 spans 14 residues. Germline V gene sequence: CDR1 SGHRS, CDR2 YFSETQ. Trimming removed 3 bases from V and 4 bases from J; junction bases left unmatched: 1. This CDR3 is CASSWGQGAETQYF. The CDR3 nucleotides read TGCGCCAGCAGCTGGGGACAGGGGGCAGAGACCCAGTACTTC.